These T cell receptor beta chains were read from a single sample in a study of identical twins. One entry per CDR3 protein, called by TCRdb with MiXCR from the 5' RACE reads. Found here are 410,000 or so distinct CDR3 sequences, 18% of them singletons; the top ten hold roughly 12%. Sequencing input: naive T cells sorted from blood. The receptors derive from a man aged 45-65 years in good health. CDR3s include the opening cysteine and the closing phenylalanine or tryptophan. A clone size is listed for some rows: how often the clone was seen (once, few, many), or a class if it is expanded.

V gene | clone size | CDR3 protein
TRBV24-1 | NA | CATSDPRDRGLYGTDTQYF
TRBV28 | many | CASSFGVWGSNTEAFF
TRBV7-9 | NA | CASSRGEETQYF
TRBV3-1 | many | CASSRSAGGDLVPEAFF
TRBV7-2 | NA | CASSLVAGVGNEQFF
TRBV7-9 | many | CASSLHGTYEQYF
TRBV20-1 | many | CSASRQINTEAFF
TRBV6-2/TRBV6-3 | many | CASVSRDEQFF
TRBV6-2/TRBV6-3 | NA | CASSSLDSQQQYF
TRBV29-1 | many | CSVDGDTEAFF
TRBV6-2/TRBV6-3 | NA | CASSYVGYEQYF
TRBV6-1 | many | CASSRAGTGGYEQYF
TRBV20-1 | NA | CSARNAATNEKLFF
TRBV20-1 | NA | CSARARGRGYSGANVLTF
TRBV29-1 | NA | CSVGIRGTDTQYF
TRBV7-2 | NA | CASSPQGQGNEKLFF
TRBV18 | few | CASSPYLGRDYGYTF
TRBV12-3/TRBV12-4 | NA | CASGTGASGEQYF
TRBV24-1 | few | CATSDLGTGNPWASTDTQYF
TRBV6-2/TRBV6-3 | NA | CASSYLRTALVLRGNEQFF
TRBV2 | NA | CASTITAQNEKLFF
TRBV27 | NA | CASSKGLAGGPANEQFF
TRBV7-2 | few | CASCSGTGNEKLFF
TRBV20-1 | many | CSARFDNEQFF
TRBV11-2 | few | CASSSQWASGRLSYEQYF
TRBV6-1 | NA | CASSEGVPGNTIYF
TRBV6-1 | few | CASRGGRTDTQYF
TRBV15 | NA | CATSRVAGSYNEQFF
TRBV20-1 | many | CSARDLLAGATFPDTQYF
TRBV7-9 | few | CASSSSVPETDTQYF
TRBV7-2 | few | CASSLRRENYEQYF
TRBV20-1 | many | CSARSQGAYNEQFF
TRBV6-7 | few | CASSYPGQGIHEQFF
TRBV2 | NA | CASTLGGQNTGELFF
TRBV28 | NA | CASSIRTGNYGYTF
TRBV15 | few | CATSRDPRTQYF
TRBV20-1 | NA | CSATGANNSPLHF
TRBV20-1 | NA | CSARALLPSGARPMNTEAFF